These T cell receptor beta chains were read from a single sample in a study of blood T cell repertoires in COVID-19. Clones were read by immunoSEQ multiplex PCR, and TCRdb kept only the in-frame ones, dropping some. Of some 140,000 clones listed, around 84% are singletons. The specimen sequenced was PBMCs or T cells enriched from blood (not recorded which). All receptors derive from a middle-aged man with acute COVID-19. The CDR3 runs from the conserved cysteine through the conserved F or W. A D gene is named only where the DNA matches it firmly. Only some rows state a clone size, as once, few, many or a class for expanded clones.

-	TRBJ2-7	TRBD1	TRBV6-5	TGTGCCAGCAGTCTCCGACAGGGGTACGAGCAGTACTTC	CASSLRQGYEQYF
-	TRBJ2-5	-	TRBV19	TGTGCCAGTTCTGGCAGAGAGACCCAGTACTTC	CASSGRETQYF
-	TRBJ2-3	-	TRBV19	TGTGCCAGTAGTTACGACGGGACTTACACAGATACGCAGTATTTT	CASSYDGTYTDTQYF
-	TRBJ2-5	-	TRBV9	TGTGCCAGCAGCTCCCTAGGGGGGGCTTGGGAGACCCAGTACTTC	CASSSLGGAWETQYF
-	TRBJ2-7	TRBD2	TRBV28	TGTGCCATCGGACGGGAGGGCCCCTACGAGCAGTACTTC	CAIGREGPYEQYF
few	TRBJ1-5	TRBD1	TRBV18	TGTGCCAGCTCCCCACGACAGGGAGGACAGGGGGGCAATCAGCCCCAGCATTTT	CASSPRQGGQGGNQPQHF
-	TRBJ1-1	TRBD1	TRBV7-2	TGTGCCAGCAGTTCACTCGGACAGGGAGGAACTGAAGCTTTCTTT	CASSSLGQGGTEAFF
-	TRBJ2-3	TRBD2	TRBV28	TGTGCCAGCGACCCTGGGGTAGCGGGAGGATTCGCAGATACGCAGTATTTT	CASDPGVAGGFADTQYF
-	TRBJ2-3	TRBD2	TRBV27	TGTGCCAGCACGATACGGGGGGTAGCGGGTACCTCGGAGTATTTT	CASTIRGVAGTSEYF
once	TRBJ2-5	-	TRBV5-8	TGTGCCAGCAGCTTGGATCGCAGGTCCGGAGAGACCCAGTACTTC	CASSLDRRSGETQYF
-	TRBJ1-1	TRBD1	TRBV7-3	TGTGCCAGCAGCTCGGGACAGGGAAGAAGTACTGAAGCTTTCTTT	CASSSGQGRSTEAFF
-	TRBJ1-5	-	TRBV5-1	TGCGCCACCAAAGCAGGGGTTAACGGCAATCAGCCCCAGCATTTT	CATKAGVNGNQPQHF
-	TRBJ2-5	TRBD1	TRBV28	TGTGCCAGCGCGACCGGGACAGGGATTTCGGAGACCCAGTACTTC	CASATGTGISETQYF
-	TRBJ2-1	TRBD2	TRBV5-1	TGCGCCAGCAGCTCACCCGGGACTAGCGGGAACGATGAGCAGTTCTTC	CASSSPGTSGNDEQFF
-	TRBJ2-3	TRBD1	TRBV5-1	TGCGCCAGCAGCTTGGGACAGGGGTCAGATACGCAGTATTTT	CASSLGQGSDTQYF
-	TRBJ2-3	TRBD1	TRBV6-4	TGTGCCAGCAGTGAGGGACAGAGCACAGATACGCAGTATTTT	CASSEGQSTDTQYF
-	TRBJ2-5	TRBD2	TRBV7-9	TGTGCCAGCAGCGTTTCTAGCGGGGGGGCCCGGGAGACCCAGTACTTC	CASSVSSGGARETQYF
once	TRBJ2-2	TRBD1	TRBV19	TGTGCCAGTAGTATCGGGACAGGGGAGAAAACCGGGGAGCTGTTTTTT	CASSIGTGEKTGELFF
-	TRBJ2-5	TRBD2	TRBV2	TGTGCCAGCACTGGGACTAGCAGAAAAGAGACCCAGTACTTC	CASTGTSRKETQYF
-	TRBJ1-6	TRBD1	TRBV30	TGTGCCTGGACCGGGACAGGGAACTCACCCCTCCACTTT	CAWTGTGNSPLHF
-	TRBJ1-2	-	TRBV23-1	TGCGCCAGCAGTCAGCCCCTCAGGGGACCTACTTTCGCCCTCTTC	CASSQPLRGPTFALF
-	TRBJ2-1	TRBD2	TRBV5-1	TGCGCCAGCAGCTTGGACCCTGGGACTAGCGTCCGTCGCTACAATGAGCAGTTCTTC	CASSLDPGTSVRRYNEQFF
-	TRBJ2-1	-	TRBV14	TGTGCCAGCAGCCAAGAGAGGAAGGTCCTCTCCTACAATGAGCAGTTCTTC	CASSQERKVLSYNEQFF
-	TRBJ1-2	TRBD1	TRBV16	TGTGCCAGCAGCCCCCGACAGGGAGGAGATGGCTACACCTTC	CASSPRQGGDGYTF
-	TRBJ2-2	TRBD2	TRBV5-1	TGCGCCAGCAGCTGGGGACTAGCATCCCCCGGGGAGCTGTTTTTT	CASSWGLASPGELFF
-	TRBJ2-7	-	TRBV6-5	TGTGCCAGCAGTTCATATTGGGACACGTCCTACGAGCAGTACTTC	CASSSYWDTSYEQYF
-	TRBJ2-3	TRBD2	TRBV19	TGTGCCAGTACCCCGACTAGCGACCCTAGCACAGATACGCAGTATTTT	CASTPTSDPSTDTQYF
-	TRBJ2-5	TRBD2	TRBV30	TGTGCCCTAGCGGGGACGGGCCAAGAGACCCAGTACTTC	CALAGTGQETQYF
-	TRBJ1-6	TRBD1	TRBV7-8	TGTGCCAGCAGGTCGGGACAGGGGCTTAAGCCCCTCCACTTT	CASRSGQGLKPLHF
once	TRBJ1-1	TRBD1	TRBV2	TGTGCCAGCAGTGTGTCGGGACAGGGAATCTCTGAAGCTTTCTTT	CASSVSGQGISEAFF
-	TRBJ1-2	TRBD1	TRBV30	TGTGCCTCAAAGGGACAGGGGATAGCCTATGGCTACACCTTC	CASKGQGIAYGYTF
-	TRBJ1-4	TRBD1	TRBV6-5	TGTGCCAGCAGCGCGGGACAGGACAATGAAAAACTGTTTTTT	CASSAGQDNEKLFF
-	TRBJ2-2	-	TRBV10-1	TGCGCCAGCAGTGAGTCGCTGAGGGACGGGGAGCTGTTTTTT	CASSESLRDGELFF
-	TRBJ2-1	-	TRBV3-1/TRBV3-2	TGTGCCAGCAGCCAACTCCTCGGGAGCTCCTACAATGAGCAGTTCTTC	CASSQLLGSSYNEQFF
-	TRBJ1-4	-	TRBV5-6	TGTGCCAGCAGCCTGCGGACAGCCGAACTGTTTTTT	CASSLRTAELFF
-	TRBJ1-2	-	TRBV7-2	TGTGCCAGCAGCTCCCTACAGGGAGTCTATGGCTACACCTTC	CASSSLQGVYGYTF
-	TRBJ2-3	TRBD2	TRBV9	TGTGCCAGCAGCACTAGAGGGGTAGCGGGAGAGTTATCAGATACGCAGTATTTT	CASSTRGVAGELSDTQYF
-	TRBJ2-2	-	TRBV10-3	TGTGCCATCAGTCGACAGGTCCCGAACACCGGGGAGCTGTTTTTT	CAISRQVPNTGELFF
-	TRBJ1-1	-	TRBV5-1	TGCGCCAGCAGCTTTCGACAAGTAGGGGACACTGAAGCTTTCTTT	CASSFRQVGDTEAFF
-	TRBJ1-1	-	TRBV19	TGTGCCAGCGAGGGGGAAGTTTCGACTGAAGCTTTCTTT	CASEGEVSTEAFF
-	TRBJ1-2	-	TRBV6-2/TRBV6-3	TGTGCCAGCAGTCCACCGGTCACTGGCTACACCTTC	CASSPPVTGYTF
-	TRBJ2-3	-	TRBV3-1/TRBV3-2	TGTGCCAGCGGGCCGAGTCCAGATACGCAGTATTTT	CASGPSPDTQYF
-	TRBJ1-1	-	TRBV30	TGTGCCTGGGATTTCAGGGGATTTAACACTGAAGCTTTCTTT	CAWDFRGFNTEAFF
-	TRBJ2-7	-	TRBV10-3	TGTGCCATCAGTGAGTCTGGCAGCTACGAGCAGTACTTC	CAISESGSYEQYF
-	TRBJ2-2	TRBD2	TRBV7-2	TGTGCCAGCAGCTTAGACGCTAGCGGGAGTGCCGGGGAGCTGTTTTTT	CASSLDASGSAGELFF
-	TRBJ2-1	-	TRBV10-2	TGCGCCAGCAGTGAGTCGGGGCCTGGCTCCTACAATGAGCAGTTCTTC	CASSESGPGSYNEQFF
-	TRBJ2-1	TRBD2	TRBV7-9	TGTGCCAGCAGTTCTAGCGGGAGGTACAATGAGCAGTTCTTC	CASSSSGRYNEQFF
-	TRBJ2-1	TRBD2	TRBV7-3	TGTGCCAGCAGCTTAGAAGGAGGACTAGCGGGGAATGAGCAGTTCTTC	CASSLEGGLAGNEQFF
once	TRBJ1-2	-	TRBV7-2	TGTGCCAGCAGCCCACGGCCGGAGGGCAACTATGGCTACACCTTC	CASSPRPEGNYGYTF
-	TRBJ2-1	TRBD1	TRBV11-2	TGTGCCAGCAGCTTCGGACAGGTAAATGAGCAGTTCTTC	CASSFGQVNEQFF
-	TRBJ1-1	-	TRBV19	TGTGCCAGTAGTCGGTGGACTGAAGCTTTCTTT	CASSRWTEAFF
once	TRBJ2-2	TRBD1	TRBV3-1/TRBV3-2	TGTGCCAGCAGCCCTCGAACGACAGGGACGAACACCGGGGAGCTGTTTTTT	CASSPRTTGTNTGELFF
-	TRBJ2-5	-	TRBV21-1	TGTGCCAGCAGCAGAGGGACTAGCGGGATAGGCCAAGAGACCCAGTACTTC	CASSRGTSGIGQETQYF
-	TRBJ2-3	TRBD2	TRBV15	TGTGCCACCAGCAGAGATCGGGGGGTGGGCACAGATACGCAGTATTTT	CATSRDRGVGTDTQYF
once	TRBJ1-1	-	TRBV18	TGTGCCAGCTCACCGCGCACGGGGATCCACACTGAAGCTTTCTTT	CASSPRTGIHTEAFF
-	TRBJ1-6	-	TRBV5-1	TGCGCCAGCAGCTTGCGTCCAGGGGATACTTCACCCCTCCACTTT	CASSLRPGDTSPLHF
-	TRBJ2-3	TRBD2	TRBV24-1	TGTGCCACCAGTGAGCCACTAGCGGGAGGCCAGGATACGCAGTATTTT	CATSEPLAGGQDTQYF
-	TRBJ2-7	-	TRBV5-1	TGCGCCAGCAGCTGGGGGGACAGAACCGAGGGGAGCGAGCAGTACTTC	CASSWGDRTEGSEQYF
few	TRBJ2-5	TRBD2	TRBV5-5	TGTGCCAGCAGCTCGTATAGCGGGAGTGGGGAGACCCAGTACTTC	CASSSYSGSGETQYF
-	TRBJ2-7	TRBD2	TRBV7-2	TGTGCCAGCAGCTTAAGCGGGAGTAGCGACGAGCAGTACTTC	CASSLSGSSDEQYF